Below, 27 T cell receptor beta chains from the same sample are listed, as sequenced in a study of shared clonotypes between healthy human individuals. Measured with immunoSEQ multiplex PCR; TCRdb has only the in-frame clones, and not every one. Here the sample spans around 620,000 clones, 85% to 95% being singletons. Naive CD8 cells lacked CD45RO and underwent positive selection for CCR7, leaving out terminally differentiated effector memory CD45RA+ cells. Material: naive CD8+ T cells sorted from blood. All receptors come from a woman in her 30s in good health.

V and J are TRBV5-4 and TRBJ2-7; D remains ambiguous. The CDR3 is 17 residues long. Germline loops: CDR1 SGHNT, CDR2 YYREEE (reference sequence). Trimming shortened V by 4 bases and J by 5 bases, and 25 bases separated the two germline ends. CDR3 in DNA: TGTGCCAGCAGCCCTGTTTCGAAGGCCCAACATGGGGACGAGCAGTACTTC. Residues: CASSPVSKAQHGDEQYF.

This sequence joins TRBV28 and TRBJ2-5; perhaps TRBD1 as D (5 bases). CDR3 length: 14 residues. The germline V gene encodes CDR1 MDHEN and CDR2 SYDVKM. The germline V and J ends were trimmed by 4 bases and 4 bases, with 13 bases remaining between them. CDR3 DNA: TGTGCCAGCAGTTCCCGGACAAGCAGAGAGACCCAGTACTTC. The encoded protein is CASSSRTSRETQYF.

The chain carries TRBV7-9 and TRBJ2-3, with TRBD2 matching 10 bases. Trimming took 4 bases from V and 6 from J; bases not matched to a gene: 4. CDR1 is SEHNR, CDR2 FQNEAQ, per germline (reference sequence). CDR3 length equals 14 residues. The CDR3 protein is CASSSTSGDDTQYF. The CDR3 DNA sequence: TGTGCCAGCAGCTCCACTAGCGGGGATGATACGCAGTATTTT.

CDR3: CASSFEKLGIGADTQYF. As DNA, the CDR3 is TGTGCCAGCAGTTTCGAAAAGCTCGGGATAGGAGCAGATACGCAGTATTTT. V and J are TRBV28 and TRBJ2-3, with a weak D call TRBD2 (5 bases). Trimming pared 3 bases from V and 4 bases from J, leaving 20 bases between. The germline V gene encodes CDR1 MDHEN and CDR2 SYDVKM. CDR3 length: 17 residues.

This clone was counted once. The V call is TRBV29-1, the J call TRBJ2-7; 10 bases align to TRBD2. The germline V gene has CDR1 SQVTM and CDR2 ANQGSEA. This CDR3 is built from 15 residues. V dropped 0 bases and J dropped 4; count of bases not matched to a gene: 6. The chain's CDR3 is CSVEDQASGRYEQYF. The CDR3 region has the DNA TGCAGCGTTGAAGATCAGGCTAGCGGGAGATACGAGCAGTACTTC.

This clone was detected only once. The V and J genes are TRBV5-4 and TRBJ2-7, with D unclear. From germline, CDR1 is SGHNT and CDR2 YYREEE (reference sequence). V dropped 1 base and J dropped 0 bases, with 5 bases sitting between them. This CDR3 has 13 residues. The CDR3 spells CASSLWISYEQYF. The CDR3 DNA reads TGTGCCAGCAGCTTGTGGATCTCCTACGAGCAGTACTTC.

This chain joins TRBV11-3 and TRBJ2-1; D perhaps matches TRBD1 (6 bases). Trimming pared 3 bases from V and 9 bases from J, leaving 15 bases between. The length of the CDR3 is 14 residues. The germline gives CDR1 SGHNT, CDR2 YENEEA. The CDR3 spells CASSLWTVGGEQFF. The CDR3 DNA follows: TGTGCCAGCAGCTTGTGGACAGTGGGTGGTGAGCAGTTCTTC.

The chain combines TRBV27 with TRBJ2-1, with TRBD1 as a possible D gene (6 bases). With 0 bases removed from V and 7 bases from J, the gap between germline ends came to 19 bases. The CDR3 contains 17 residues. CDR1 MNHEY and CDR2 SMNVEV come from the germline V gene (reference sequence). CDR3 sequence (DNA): TGTGCCAGCAGTTTATCGTCGGGACACTGGGGAACGAATGAGCAGTTCTTC. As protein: CASSLSSGHWGTNEQFF.

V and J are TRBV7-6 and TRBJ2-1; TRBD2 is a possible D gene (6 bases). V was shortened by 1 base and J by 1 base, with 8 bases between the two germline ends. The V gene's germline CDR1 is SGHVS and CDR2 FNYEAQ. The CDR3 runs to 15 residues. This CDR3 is CASSLGGRSYNEQFF. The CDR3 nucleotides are TGTGCCAGCAGCTTAGGAGGGAGGTCCTACAATGAGCAGTTCTTC.

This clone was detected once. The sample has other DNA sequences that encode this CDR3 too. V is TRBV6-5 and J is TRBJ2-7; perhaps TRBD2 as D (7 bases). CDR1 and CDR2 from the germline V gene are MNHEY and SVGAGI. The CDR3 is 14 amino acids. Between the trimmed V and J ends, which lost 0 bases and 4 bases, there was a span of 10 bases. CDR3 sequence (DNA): TGTGCCAGCAGTTACTCGGGGGGGCCTTACGAGCAGTACTTC. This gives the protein CASSYSGGPYEQYF.

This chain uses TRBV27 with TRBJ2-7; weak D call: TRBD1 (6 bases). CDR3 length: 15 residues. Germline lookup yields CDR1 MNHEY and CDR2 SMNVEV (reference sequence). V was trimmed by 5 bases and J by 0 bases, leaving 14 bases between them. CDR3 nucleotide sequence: TGTGCCAGCAGTCCCGCGGACAGCATCTCCTACGAGCAGTACTTC. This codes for CASSPADSISYEQYF.

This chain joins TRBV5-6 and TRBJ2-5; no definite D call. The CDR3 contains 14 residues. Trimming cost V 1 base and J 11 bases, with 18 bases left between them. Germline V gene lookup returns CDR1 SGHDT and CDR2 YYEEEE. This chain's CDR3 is CASSLWSSLDEQYF. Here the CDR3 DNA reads TGTGCCAGCAGCTTGTGGTCTTCTCTGGATGAGCAGTACTTC.

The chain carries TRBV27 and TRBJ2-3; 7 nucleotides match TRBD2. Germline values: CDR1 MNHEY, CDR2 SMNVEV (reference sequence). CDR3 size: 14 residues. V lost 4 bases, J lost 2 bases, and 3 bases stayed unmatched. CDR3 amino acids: CASSWTRTTDTQYF. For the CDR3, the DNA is TGTGCCAGCAGTTGGACTAGAACCACAGATACGCAGTATTTT.

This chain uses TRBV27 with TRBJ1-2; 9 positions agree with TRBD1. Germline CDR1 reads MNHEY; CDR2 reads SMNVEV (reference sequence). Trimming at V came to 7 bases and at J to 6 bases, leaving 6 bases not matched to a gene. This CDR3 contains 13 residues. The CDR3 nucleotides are TGTGCCAGCACGCCCGGGACAGGGCATGGCTACACCTTC. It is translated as CASTPGTGHGYTF.

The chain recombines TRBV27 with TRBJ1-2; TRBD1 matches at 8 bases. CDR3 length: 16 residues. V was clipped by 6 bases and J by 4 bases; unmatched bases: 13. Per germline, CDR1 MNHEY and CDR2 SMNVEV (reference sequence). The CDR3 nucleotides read TGTGCCAGCAGCCTTATGCAGGGGGCTACCCTCTATGGCTACACCTTC. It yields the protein CASSLMQGATLYGYTF.

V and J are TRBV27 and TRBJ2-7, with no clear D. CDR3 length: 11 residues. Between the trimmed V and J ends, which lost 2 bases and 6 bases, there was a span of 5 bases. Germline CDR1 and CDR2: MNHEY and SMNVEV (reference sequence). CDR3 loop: CASSLGTEQYF. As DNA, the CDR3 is TGTGCCAGCAGTTTAGGAACCGAGCAGTACTTC.

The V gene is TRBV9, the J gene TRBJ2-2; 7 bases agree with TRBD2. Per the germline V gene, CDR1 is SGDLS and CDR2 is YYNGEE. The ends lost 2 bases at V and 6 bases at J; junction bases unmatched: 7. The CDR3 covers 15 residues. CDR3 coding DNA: TGTGCCAGCAGCGTTTGGCGGGAGAATTCCGGGGAGCTGTTTTTT. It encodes CASSVWRENSGELFF. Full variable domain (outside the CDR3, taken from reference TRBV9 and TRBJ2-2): DSGVTQTPKHLITATGQRVTLRCSPRSGDLSVYWYQQSLDQGLQFLIQYYNGEERAKGNILERFSAQQFPDLHSELNLSSLELGDSALYFCASSVWRENSGELFFGEGSRLTVL.

The CDR3 DNA is TGCGCCAGCAGCCACTCCGGGACAGGTCTTACTGAAGCTTTCTTT. This encodes CASSHSGTGLTEAFF. J is TRBJ1-1 and V is TRBV4-1, with 8 bases fitting TRBD1. V lost 3 bases, J lost 5 bases, and 8 bases stayed unmatched. CDR1 is MGHRA, CDR2 YSYEKL, per germline. This CDR3 contains 15 residues.

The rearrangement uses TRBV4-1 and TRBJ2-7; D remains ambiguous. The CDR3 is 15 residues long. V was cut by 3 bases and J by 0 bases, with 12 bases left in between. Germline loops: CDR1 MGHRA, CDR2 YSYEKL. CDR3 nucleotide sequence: TGCGCCAGCAGCCAGGATATAAGAAGCTCCTACGAGCAGTACTTC. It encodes CASSQDIRSSYEQYF.

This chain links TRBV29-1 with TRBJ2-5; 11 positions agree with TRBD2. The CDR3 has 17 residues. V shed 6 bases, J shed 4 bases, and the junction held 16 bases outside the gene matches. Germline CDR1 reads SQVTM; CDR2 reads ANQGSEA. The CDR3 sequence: CSVVGTSGLLRGETQYF. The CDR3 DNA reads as TGCAGCGTGGTCGGGACTAGCGGTCTCCTCCGAGGAGAGACCCAGTACTTC.

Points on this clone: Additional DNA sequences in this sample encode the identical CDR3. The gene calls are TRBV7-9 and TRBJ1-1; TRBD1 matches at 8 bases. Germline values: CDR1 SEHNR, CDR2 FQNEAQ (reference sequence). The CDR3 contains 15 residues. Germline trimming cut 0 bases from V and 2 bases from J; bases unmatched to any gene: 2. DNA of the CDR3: TGTGCCAGCAGCTTAGCACAGGGGGGTAACACTGAAGCTTTCTTT. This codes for CASSLAQGGNTEAFF.

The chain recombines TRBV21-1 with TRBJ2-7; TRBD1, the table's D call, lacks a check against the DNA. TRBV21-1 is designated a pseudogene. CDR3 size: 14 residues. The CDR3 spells CASTDGQGCPEQYF. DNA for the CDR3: TGTGCCAGCACTGACGGGCAGGGTTGTCCCGAGCAGTACTTC.

CDR3 protein: CASSAPHGNYGYTF. The CDR3 DNA follows: TGTGCCAGCAGCGCCCCTCACGGGAACTATGGCTACACCTTC. The chain carries TRBV9 and TRBJ1-2; no definite D call. V was pared by 3 bases and J by 2 bases, with 11 bases between. Germline CDR1 and CDR2: SGDLS and YYNGEE. This CDR3 region has 14 residues. The full variable domain, in which reference TRBV9 and TRBJ1-2 provide the parts outside the CDR3, is DSGVTQTPKHLITATGQRVTLRCSPRSGDLSVYWYQQSLDQGLQFLIQYYNGEERAKGNILERFSAQQFPDLHSELNLSSLELGDSALYFCASSAPHGNYGYTFGSGTRLTVV.

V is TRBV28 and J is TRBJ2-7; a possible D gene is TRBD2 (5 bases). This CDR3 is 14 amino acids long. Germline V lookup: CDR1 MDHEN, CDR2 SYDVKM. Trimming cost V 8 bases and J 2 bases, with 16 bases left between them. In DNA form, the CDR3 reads TGTGCCAGCTTTATGATCTCGAGGGCCTACGAGCAGTACTTC. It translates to CASFMISRAYEQYF.

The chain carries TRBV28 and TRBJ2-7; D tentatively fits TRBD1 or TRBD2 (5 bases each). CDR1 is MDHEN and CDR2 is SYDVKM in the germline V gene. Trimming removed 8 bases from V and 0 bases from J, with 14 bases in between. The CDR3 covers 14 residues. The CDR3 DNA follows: TGTGCCAGCTCGGGTGGGGGATACTCCTACGAGCAGTACTTC. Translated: CASSGGGYSYEQYF.

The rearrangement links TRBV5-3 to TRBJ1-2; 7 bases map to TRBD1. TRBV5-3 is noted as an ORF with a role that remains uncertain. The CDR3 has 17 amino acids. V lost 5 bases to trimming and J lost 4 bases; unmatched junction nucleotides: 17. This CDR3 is CARRAHSSGGVGYGYTF. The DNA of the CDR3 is TGTGCCAGAAGGGCACATTCTTCAGGGGGAGTGGGCTATGGCTACACCTTC.

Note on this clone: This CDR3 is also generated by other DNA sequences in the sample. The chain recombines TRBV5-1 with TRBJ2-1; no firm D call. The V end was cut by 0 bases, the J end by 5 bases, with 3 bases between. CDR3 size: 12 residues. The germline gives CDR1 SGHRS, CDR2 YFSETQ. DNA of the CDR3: TGCGCCAGCAGCTTGGATGACAATGAGCAGTTCTTC. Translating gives CASSLDDNEQFF.